The rows below give T cell receptor beta chains drawn from one sample of a study of blood T cell repertoires in COVID-19. Assay used: immunoSEQ multiplex PCR; TCRdb lists only in-frame clones, some missing. The table includes roughly 250,000 clones, about 85% detected once. The sequenced sample consisted of peripheral blood. The source of these receptors is a human donor with COVID-19, enrolled during active disease. The donor label of this sample is uncertain. Each CDR3 is given without its conserved first and last residue. A D gene is named only where the DNA matches it firmly.

J gene	CDR3 length	D gene	V gene	CDR3 protein
TRBJ2-3	14	TRBD2	TRBV29-1	SVELAGGGGTDTQY
TRBJ1-5	13	-	TRBV6-2/TRBV6-3	ASSYGGMGNQPQH
TRBJ2-1	15	-	TRBV27	ASRQQRYLSSYNEQF
TRBJ2-3	13	-	TRBV5-4	ASSKGGVAADTQY
TRBJ1-1	14	TRBD1	TRBV19	ASTSRTGAVNTEAF
TRBJ1-5	12	-	TRBV6-1	ASSEASGYQPQH
TRBJ2-1	11	-	TRBV20-1	SASIQLADEQF
TRBJ1-2	12	-	TRBV28	ASSLRSRNYGYT
TRBJ2-5	11	-	TRBV12-3/TRBV12-4	ASSPGRRETQY
TRBJ1-4	13	-	TRBV10-3	ATSLQQSTNEKLF
TRBJ1-1	11	-	TRBV7-3	ASSRGGYTEAF
TRBJ2-7	12	TRBD1	TRBV9	ASSDGKTGDEQY
TRBJ2-7	15	-	TRBV19	ASSVSSGGTANYEQY
TRBJ1-6	14	-	TRBV11-2	ASSLVEDTYNSPLH
TRBJ2-5	12	-	TRBV28	ASSPGLLQETQY
TRBJ1-4	16	-	TRBV18	ASSPIQGGIGTNEKLF
TRBJ2-1	12	TRBD2	TRBV7-2	ASSSSGRGNEQF
TRBJ1-1	12	TRBD1	TRBV10-3	AISEGQGWTEAF
TRBJ1-2	13	-	TRBV21-1	ASSKVRTGWYGYT
TRBJ1-2	11	-	TRBV6-6	ASIRDGGDGYT
TRBJ1-1	12	-	TRBV14	ASSQGQARTEAF
TRBJ1-5	13	-	TRBV4-1	ASSQDYGGVQPQH
TRBJ1-5	13	-	TRBV7-2	ASSLGSLSNQPQH
TRBJ1-1	13	TRBD1	TRBV18	ASSPGTGENTEAF
TRBJ2-7	11	-	TRBV28	ASGGAAPHEQY
TRBJ2-5	19	TRBD2	TRBV12-5	ASALRPPGLAGGGVQETQY
TRBJ2-1	14	-	TRBV19	ASSIGGETLHNEQF
TRBJ1-6	14	-	TRBV19	ASSQGGGSYNSPLH
TRBJ2-5	13	-	TRBV9	ASSTRSGGGETQY
TRBJ1-2	11	TRBD1	TRBV5-1	ASSSGTDYGYT
TRBJ1-5	13	TRBD1	TRBV6-5	ASSPTGGGNQPQH
TRBJ1-5	13	-	TRBV6-5	ASTQLGVSNQPQH
TRBJ2-2	13	-	TRBV5-1	ASSLTTSNTGELF
TRBJ2-1	13	-	TRBV7-2	ASSLGAGTYNEQF
TRBJ1-4	12	TRBD1	TRBV5-1	ASRLGQSNEKLF
TRBJ2-1	17	TRBD2	TRBV3-1/TRBV3-2	ASSQDFRTSEDPINEQF
TRBJ2-2	13	-	TRBV7-3	ASSPQPGAWGELF
TRBJ2-1	16	TRBD2	TRBV7-2	ASSPRGWASGAHNEQF
TRBJ2-1	11	-	TRBV29-1	SVEEVEGAPQF
TRBJ2-1	13	-	TRBV5-1	ASRLVAYSNNEQF
TRBJ1-5	12	-	TRBV6-5	ASSGRGSNQPQH
TRBJ1-5	14	TRBD1	TRBV15	ATSRAGTGGNQPQH